The sequence of this T cell receptor (beta chain) was determined in a study of Tregs in tolerant kidney transplant recipients. Study-level information: Recipients received nonmyeloablative bone marrow transplants from related graft donors, with transient mixed chimerism.

Study-wide findings and caveats: Some patients' samples used different primers over time, so nucleotide sequences weren't comparable. Few patients were studied, so findings need validation in larger groups. In tolerant patients, donor-specific Tregs outgrew total Tregs, suggesting antigen-driven expansion.

Comment on this clone: Its antigen is unidentified.

Per the germline V gene, CDR1 is LNHDA and CDR2 is SQIVND (reference sequence). The CDR3 spans 14 residues. The ends were cut back, 9 bases at V and 2 bases at J, with 17 bases in the middle. This table comes from immunoSEQ multiplex PCR, and its TCRdb copy is limited to in-frame clones, with some not included. Of 50,000 to 85,000 clones listed, more than 90% are singletons. The source was CD8+ T cells from blood, collected before the transplant. The receptor's source is a human donor who received a combined kidney and bone marrow transplant. This sequence joins TRBV19 and TRBJ2-7; D is perhaps TRBD1 (6 bases). The CDR3 coding sequence is TGTGCCAGCGAGGAACCCGGACAGCCCTACGAGCAGTACTTC. Translated: CASEEPGQPYEQYF.